A single sample is the source of the 15 T cell receptor beta chains below, sequenced in a study of blood T cells in healthy people across ages. Combining a sample-barcoded 5' primer with a J-beta primer mix, a second PCR ran for about 6 to 11 cycles. TCRdb ran MiXCR on the 5' RACE reads and lists one entry per CDR3 protein. The sample has more than 900,000 distinct CDR3 sequences; almost 30% are singletons. These records were also assigned to another study, of T cells of mothers and their children.

The sequenced sample was blood. The receptors were gathered from a middle-aged woman in good health.

This clonotype was counted between two and nine times. A much larger clone is a single base away; this may be a read error. This chain links TRBV3-1 with TRBJ2-7, with 8 bases matching TRBD2. V lost 3 bases and J lost 5; bases outside the gene matches: 6. Germline lookup yields CDR1 LGHDT and CDR2 YNNKEL (reference sequence). The CDR3 has 14 amino acids. The CDR3 bases are TGTGCCAGCAGCCACGGACTAGCCGGCGACGAGCAGTACTTC. Protein sequence: CASSHGLAGDEQYF.

The chain couples TRBV28 to TRBJ2-7; D is tentatively TRBD1 or TRBD2 (5 bases each). The ends were cut back, 1 base at V and 3 bases at J, with 13 bases in the middle. Germline CDR1 MDHEN, CDR2 SYDVKM. This CDR3 comprises 15 residues. The DNA of the CDR3 is TGTGCCAGCAGTTTATTAAGGGACGTACTCTACGAGCAGTACTTC. It codes for CASSLLRDVLYEQYF.

V usage is TRBV27 and J usage is TRBJ1-5; D unresolved. The germline gives CDR1 MNHEY, CDR2 SMNVEV (reference sequence). V lost 4 bases to trimming and J lost 6 bases, with 13 bases between them. This CDR3 comprises 14 residues. CDR3 in DNA: TGTGCCAGCAGTTGTGAACCGGTGGGTCAGCCCCAGCATTTT. It yields the protein CASSCEPVGQPQHF.

On this clonotype itself: This may stem from a read error, because a much larger clone lies one nucleotide away. V gene TRBV4-1 combines with J gene TRBJ2-1; no clear D gene. Germline CDR1 reads MGHRA; CDR2 reads YSYEKL. The CDR3 extends over 13 amino acids. Trimming removed 4 bases from V and 6 bases from J, with 10 bases in between. Written as DNA, the CDR3 is TGCGCCAGCAGCCTCAGCGAATGCAATGAGCAGTTCTTC. Its translation is CASSLSECNEQFF.

This clonotype was recorded many times. This chain connects TRBV24-1 to TRBJ1-2, with TRBD1 as a possible D gene (6 bases). Trimming took off 5 bases at V and 4 bases at J, with 13 bases between the two ends. Germline V gene lookup returns CDR1 KGHDR and CDR2 SFDVKD. The CDR3 totals 14 residues. The CDR3 DNA follows: TGTGCCACCAGTGGGGCGACAGGCCGCTATGGCTACACCTTC. Protein sequence: CATSGATGRYGYTF.

This clonotype was counted between two and nine times. The J gene is TRBJ2-1, the V gene TRBV12-3 or TRBV12-4; TRBD1 matches 7 bases. V was pared by 7 bases and J by 12 bases, with 9 bases of the junction left unmatched. The length of the CDR3 is 12 residues. The CDR3: CASIMDRPPQFF. The CDR3 DNA follows: TGTGCCAGCATTATGGACAGGCCCCCGCAGTTCTTC.

This clonotype was seen ten or more times. Just one base apart from a much larger clone, this may be a read error. The chain is built from TRBV20-1 and TRBJ2-1; 7 nucleotides align to TRBD2. The J call may be in error: the DNA end matches TRBJ2-7 better. The CDR3 length is 17 residues. The germline V gene encodes CDR1 DFQATT and CDR2 SNEGSKA (reference sequence). CDR3: CSAMIVRSGGSYNEQYF. The CDR3 DNA is TGCAGTGCTATGATTGTTCGGTCGGGAGGCTCCTACAATGAGCAGTACTTC.

This rearrangement joins TRBV7-9 to TRBJ1-2; D is uncertain. This CDR3 is built from 16 residues. V shed 5 bases and J shed 3 bases, with 19 bases lying between them. Germline V gives CDR1 SEHNR, CDR2 FQNEAQ (reference sequence). The CDR3 loop reads CASSKKGPKRDYGYTF. CDR3 DNA sequence: TGTGCCAGCAGCAAAAAAGGCCCCAAGAGAGACTATGGCTACACCTTC.

This clonotype showed up many times. The germline gene is not matched at one end of the junction; a read error may be the cause. V is TRBV27 and J is TRBJ2-5; TRBD2 is a possible D gene (7 bases). This CDR3 has 13 amino acids. CDR1 is MNHEY, CDR2 SMNVEV, per germline (reference sequence). DNA for the CDR3: TGTGCCAGTAGTTTAGGGGGGGCAGAGACCCAGTACTTC. Translated: CASSLGGAETQYF.

This chain joins TRBV10-3 and TRBJ2-5; 8 bases match TRBD2. The V gene's germline CDR1 is ENHRY and CDR2 SYGVKD. CDR3 length: 15 amino acids. With 6 bases clipped from V and 1 base from J, the junction kept 7 bases outside the gene matches. The CDR3 coding sequence is TGTGCCATCAGGCCAGCGGGAGACCCCCAAGAGACCCAGTACTTC. Amino acids: CAIRPAGDPQETQYF.

This clonotype was seen only a few times. The chain combines TRBV7-2 with TRBJ2-5; a weak D match, TRBD1 (6 bases). The V end was cut by 5 bases, the J end by 7 bases, with 17 bases between. The CDR3 is made up of 14 amino acids. Germline CDR1 reads SGHTA; CDR2 reads FQGNSA. This chain's CDR3 is CASSNNQGLGTQYF. The CDR3 region has the DNA TGTGCCAGCAGCAACAATCAGGGGCTAGGGACCCAGTACTTC.

This clonotype was observed at least ten times. The rearrangement uses TRBV7-3 and TRBJ2-3; 9 bases fit TRBD2. V shed 2 bases, J shed 6 bases, and the junction held 6 bases outside the gene matches. Germline V gene data show CDR1 as SGHTA and CDR2 as FQGTGA. This CDR3 has 15 amino acids. The CDR3 here is CASSLLRGGSDTQYF. The CDR3 DNA sequence: TGTGCCAGCAGCTTACTGCGGGGGGGCTCGGATACGCAGTATTTT.

V and J are TRBV12-3 or TRBV12-4 and TRBJ2-3; TRBD2 aligns across 11 bases. The CDR3 has 18 residues. V shed 6 bases and J 5 bases; nucleotides not matched to a gene: 16. CDR3 sequence reads: CASSHTQPVAGGRDTQYF. CDR3 DNA sequence: TGTGCCAGCAGCCATACCCAGCCCGTAGCGGGGGGGAGAGATACGCAGTATTTT.

In regard to this clonotype: A read error is possible here, since a much larger clone lies one base away. This chain links TRBV2 with TRBJ2-7; tentative D call: TRBD1 (6 bases). There are 15 residues in the CDR3. CDR1 and CDR2 from the germline V gene are SNHLY and FYNNEI. CDR3 region: CAGSEGHLGSYEQYF. The CDR3 coding sequence is TGTGCCGGCAGTGAGGGACATCTCGGCTCCTACGAGCAGTACTTC.

This clonotype was counted at least ten times. The V call is TRBV7-9, the J call TRBJ2-7, with 9 nucleotides matching TRBD1. The ends lost 3 bases at V and 1 base at J; junction bases unmatched: 10. CDR1 is SEHNR, CDR2 FQNEAQ, per germline (reference sequence). The CDR3 has 17 residues. The CDR3 is CASSLGVQGASSYEQYF. CDR3 bases: TGTGCCAGCAGCTTGGGGGTACAGGGGGCGTCTTCCTACGAGCAGTACTTC. Full variable domain (missing parts from reference TRBV7-9 and TRBJ2-7): DTGVSQNPRHKITKRGQNVTFRCDPISEHNRLYWYRQTLGQGPEFLTYFQNEAQLEKSRLLSDRFSAERPKGSFSTLEIQRTEQGDSAMYLCASSLGVQGASSYEQYFGPGTRLTVT.